The 12 T cell receptor beta chains given below trace back to one sample, sequenced in a study of blood T cell repertoires in COVID-19. Sequencing used immunoSEQ multiplex PCR; TCRdb keeps in-frame clones, though not all of them. The table records approximately 76,000 clones, approximately 86% of them present only once. The sample taken for sequencing was peripheral blood. Source of these receptors: a woman aged 55 to 70 with acute or convalescent COVID-19.

The chain couples TRBV3-1 (or the pseudogene TRBV3-2) to TRBJ2-7; 8 nucleotides align to TRBD2. V lost 4 bases, J lost 1 base, and 6 bases stayed unmatched. Germline CDR1 and CDR2: LGHDT and YNNKEL (reference sequence). The CDR3 is made up of 15 amino acids. The CDR3 nucleotides are TGTGCCAGCAGCCCCCTTAGCGGGGCTTCCTACGAGCAGTACTTC. Translation gives CASSPLSGASYEQYF.

This chain's CDR3 is CASSQEGGRETQYF. The CDR3 coding sequence is TGTGCCAGCAGCCAGGAGGGGGGGAGAGAGACCCAGTACTTC. The chain carries TRBV2 and TRBJ2-5, with a weak D call TRBD2 (7 bases). The length of the CDR3 is 14 residues. CDR1 and CDR2 from the germline V gene are SNHLY and FYNNEI. V lost 6 bases and J lost 4, with 15 bases in between.

V gene TRBV6-5 combines with J gene TRBJ2-2; D is perhaps TRBD2 (6 bases). Trimming took 6 bases from V and 5 from J, leaving 16 bases between them. The germline V gene encodes CDR1 MNHEY and CDR2 SVGAGI. The CDR3 has 15 amino acids. The CDR3 bases are TGTGCCAGCAGCCCCCGGGGAGGACAAACCGGGGAGCTGTTTTTT. Its translation: CASSPRGGQTGELFF.

The chain employs TRBV7-9 and TRBJ2-7, with D tentatively TRBD1 (6 bases). Germline CDR1 and CDR2: SEHNR and FQNEAQ (reference sequence). The CDR3 extends over 16 amino acids. V was trimmed by 5 bases and J by 6 bases, leaving 23 bases between them. CDR3 region: CASSTTYIGQPFEQYF. DNA for the CDR3: TGTGCCAGCAGCACTACTTACATCGGACAGCCGTTCGAGCAGTACTTC.

Written as DNA, the CDR3 is TGTGCCACCAGTGACACCCGGACAGGGCTAGGGTATGGCTACACCTTC. As protein: CATSDTRTGLGYGYTF. This sequence joins TRBV24-1 and TRBJ1-2, with TRBD1 matching 8 bases. This CDR3 is built from 16 residues. CDR1 is KGHDR and CDR2 is SFDVKD in the germline V gene. Losses at the gene ends were 4 bases for V and 5 bases for J; bases not matched to a gene: 11.

The gene calls are TRBV5-4 and TRBJ2-2; TRBD2 agrees at 7 bases. V gave up 0 bases and J gave up 1 base; unmatched junction bases: 3. Germline-derived CDR1 and CDR2 are SGHNT and YYREEE (reference sequence). The CDR3 is 16 amino acids. The CDR3 is CASSLAGGGNTGELFF. CDR3 DNA sequence: TGTGCCAGCAGCTTGGCGGGGGGAGGGAACACCGGGGAGCTGTTTTTT.

The chain is built from TRBV18 and TRBJ2-7; TRBD2 might be the D (5 bases). Germline V gene lookup returns CDR1 KGHSH and CDR2 LQKENI. Trimming shortened V by 0 bases and J by 4 bases, and 13 bases separated the two germline ends. There are 15 residues in the CDR3. CDR3 sequence (DNA): TGTGCCAGCTCACCACCGGACTCAGTGGGTTACGAGCAGTACTTC. Protein sequence: CASSPPDSVGYEQYF.

Points on this clone: This same CDR3 is encoded by further DNA sequences in the sample. CDR3 coding DNA: TGCGCCAGCAGCTCGGACAGGGCCAATGAAAAACTGTTTTTT. Encoded protein: CASSSDRANEKLFF. The V call is TRBV5-1, the J call TRBJ1-4, with 8 bases lining up with TRBD1. V lost 3 bases, J lost 5 bases, and 3 bases stayed unmatched. This CDR3 contains 14 residues. In germline, CDR1 is SGHRS, CDR2 YFSETQ.

The gene calls are TRBV28 and TRBJ2-2; maybe TRBD2 (5 bases). Germline CDR1 is MDHEN and CDR2 is SYDVKM. This CDR3 contains 14 residues. Trimming shortened V by 3 bases and J by 4 bases, and 9 bases separated the two germline ends. The CDR3 sequence: CASSLQTTTGELFF. CDR3 DNA: TGTGCCAGCAGTTTGCAGACTACCACCGGGGAGCTGTTTTTT.

The chain recombines TRBV28 with TRBJ2-1; weak D call: TRBD1 (7 bases). This CDR3 is 15 amino acids long. The V end was cut by 3 bases, the J end by 10 bases, with 19 bases between. Germline V gene data show CDR1 as MDHEN and CDR2 as SYDVKM. The CDR3 protein is CASSFGRGVGQEQFF. The CDR3, as DNA: TGTGCCAGCAGTTTCGGCAGGGGGGTAGGGCAAGAGCAGTTCTTC.

The V and J genes are TRBV3-1 (or the pseudogene TRBV3-2) and TRBJ2-1; 7 bases fit TRBD2. The CDR3 sequence is 16 residues long. Germline V gene lookup returns CDR1 LGHDT and CDR2 YNNKEL (reference sequence). V lost 1 base, J lost 1 base, and 4 bases stayed unmatched. In DNA form, the CDR3 reads TGTGCCAGCAGCCAAGGAGCGGGGAGTTCCTACAATGAGCAGTTCTTC. Translation: CASSQGAGSSYNEQFF.

This clone appeared once. The rearrangement links TRBV7-6 to TRBJ2-3; 13 positions agree with TRBD2. V was pared by 2 bases and J by 3 bases, with 2 bases of the junction left unmatched. In germline, CDR1 is SGHVS, CDR2 FNYEAQ. CDR3 size: 16 residues. CDR3 DNA: TGTGCCAGCAGCTTAACTAGCGGGGGGGCGACAGATACGCAGTATTTT. This translates into CASSLTSGGATDTQYF. The complete variable domain, with remaining parts taken from reference TRBV7-6 and TRBJ2-3, reads GAGVSQSPRYKVTKRGQDVALRCDPISGHVSLYWYRQALGQGPEFLTYFNYEAQQDKSGLPNDRFSAERPEGSISTLTIQRTEQRDSAMYRCASSLTSGGATDTQYFGPGTRLTVL.